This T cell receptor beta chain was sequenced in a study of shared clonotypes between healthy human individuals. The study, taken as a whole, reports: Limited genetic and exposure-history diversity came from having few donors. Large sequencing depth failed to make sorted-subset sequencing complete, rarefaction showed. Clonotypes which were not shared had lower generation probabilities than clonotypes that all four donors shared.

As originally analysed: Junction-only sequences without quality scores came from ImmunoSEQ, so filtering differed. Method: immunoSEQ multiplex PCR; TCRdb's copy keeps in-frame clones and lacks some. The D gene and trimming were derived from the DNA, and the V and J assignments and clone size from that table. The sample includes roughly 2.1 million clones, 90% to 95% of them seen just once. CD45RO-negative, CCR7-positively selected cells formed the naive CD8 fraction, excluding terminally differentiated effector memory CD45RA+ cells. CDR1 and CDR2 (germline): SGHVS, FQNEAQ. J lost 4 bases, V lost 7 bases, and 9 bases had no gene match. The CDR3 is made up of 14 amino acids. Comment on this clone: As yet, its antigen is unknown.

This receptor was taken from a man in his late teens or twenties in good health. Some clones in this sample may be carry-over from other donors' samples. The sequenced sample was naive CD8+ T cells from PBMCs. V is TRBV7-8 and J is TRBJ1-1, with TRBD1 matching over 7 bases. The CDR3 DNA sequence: TGTGCCAGCACCCAGGAGGGGGCTGTCACTGAAGCTTTCTTT. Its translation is CASTQEGAVTEAFF.